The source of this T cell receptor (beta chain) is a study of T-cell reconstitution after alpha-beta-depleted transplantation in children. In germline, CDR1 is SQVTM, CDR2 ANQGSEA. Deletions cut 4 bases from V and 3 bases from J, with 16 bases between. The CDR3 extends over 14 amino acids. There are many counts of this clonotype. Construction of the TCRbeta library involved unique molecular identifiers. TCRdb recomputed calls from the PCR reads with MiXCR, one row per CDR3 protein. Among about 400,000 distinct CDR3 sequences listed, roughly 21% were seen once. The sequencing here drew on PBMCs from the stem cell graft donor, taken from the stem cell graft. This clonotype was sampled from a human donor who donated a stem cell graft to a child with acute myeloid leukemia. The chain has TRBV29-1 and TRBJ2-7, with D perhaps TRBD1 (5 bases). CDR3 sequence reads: CSVAPVGQSYEQYF. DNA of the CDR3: TGCAGCGTTGCCCCCGTGGGGCAGAGCTACGAGCAGTACTTC.